The T cell receptor beta chain described here comes from a study of blood T cell repertoires in COVID-19. About the research overall: Researchers got acute and convalescent COVID-19 samples from the United States, Italy and Spain. Sample material is recorded as cDNA or gDNA derived from T cells, B-cell-depleted T cells, or PBMCs.

Measured with immunoSEQ multiplex PCR; TCRdb has only the in-frame clones, and not every one. Here the sample spans over 200,000 clones, roughly 86% being singletons. Losses at the gene ends were 4 bases for V and 2 bases for J; bases not matched to a gene: 2. Germline-derived CDR1 and CDR2 are LGHDT and YNNKEL (reference sequence). CDR3 length: 14 amino acids. The chain joins TRBV3-1 (or the pseudogene TRBV3-2) to TRBJ1-5; 7 positions match TRBD1. The receptor was isolated from a woman in her twenties or thirties who had recovered from COVID-19. The sequencing sample was made of peripheral blood. In nucleotides, the CDR3 is TGTGCCAGCAGCCGAGGACAGGGCAATCAGCCCCAGCATTTT. As protein: CASSRGQGNQPQHF.